One sample yielded the 25 T cell receptor beta chains listed below, sequenced in a study of shared clonotypes between healthy human individuals. Method: immunoSEQ multiplex PCR; TCRdb's copy keeps in-frame clones and lacks some. In the table there are more than 2,000,000 clones, 85% to 95% of which are singletons. The sequencing input was naive CD4+ T cells from PBMCs. Subset meaning: CD45RA+ positively selected. These receptors were obtained from a man aged 18 to 30 in good health. Some clones in this sample may be carry-over from other donors' samples.

The chain couples TRBV28 to TRBJ2-5; TRBD1 might be the D (5 bases). V was trimmed by 4 bases and J by 0 bases, leaving 12 bases between them. The germline gives CDR1 MDHEN, CDR2 SYDVKM. The CDR3 covers 15 residues. The CDR3 reads CASSSQGKNQETQYF. The CDR3 coding sequence is TGTGCCAGCAGTTCTCAGGGAAAAAACCAAGAGACCCAGTACTTC.

This chain connects TRBV7-9 to TRBJ1-1; TRBD1 agrees at 9 bases. J lost 4 bases, V lost 0 bases, and 6 bases had no gene match. The CDR3 spans 16 residues. Germline V gene data show CDR1 as SEHNR and CDR2 as FQNEAQ (reference sequence). The CDR3 nucleotides read TGTGCCAGCAGCTTAGCGACAGGGGGTAGTGGCACTGAAGCTTTCTTT. It is translated as CASSLATGGSGTEAFF.

The rearrangement links TRBV7-9 to TRBJ2-3; D is perhaps TRBD1 (6 bases). Per the germline V gene, CDR1 is SEHNR and CDR2 is FQNEAQ (reference sequence). There are 15 residues in the CDR3. V lost 4 bases and J lost 3, with 14 bases in between. CDR3 in amino acids: CASSWRQALTDTQYF. The CDR3, as DNA: TGTGCCAGCAGCTGGAGACAGGCCCTAACAGATACGCAGTATTTT.

V and J are TRBV5-1 and TRBJ1-2; 7 bases align to TRBD1. V trimming: 2 bases; J trimming: 7 bases; junction bases outside the gene matches: 5. Germline V gives CDR1 SGHRS, CDR2 YFSETQ. The CDR3 runs 13 residues. DNA for the CDR3: TGCGCCAGCAGCTTTTCAACAGGGGCTGGCTACACCTTC. This sequence encodes CASSFSTGAGYTF. Based on the CDR3 plus reference TRBV5-1 and TRBJ1-2, the full variable domain is KAGVTQTPRYLIKTRGQQVTLSCSPISGHRSVSWYQQTPGQGLQFLFEYFSETQRNKGNFPGRFSGRQFSNSRSEMNVSTLELGDSALYLCASSFSTGAGYTFGSGTRLTVV.

In its sample, this clone was seen once. The gene calls are TRBV7-3 and TRBJ2-3; D ambiguous. Trimming cost V 1 base and J 5 bases, with 7 bases left between them. This CDR3 has 13 residues. Germline V CDR1 and CDR2: SGHTA, FQGTGA. CDR3 nucleotide sequence: TGTGCCAGCAGCTTAAACCCCCGAGATACGCAGTATTTT. Translation gives CASSLNPRDTQYF.

Of note for this clone: The same CDR3 arises from other DNA sequences in this sample as well. V gene TRBV18 combines with J gene TRBJ2-1; D possibly corresponds to TRBD1 (5 bases). The CDR3 extends over 15 amino acids. Germline V gene lookup returns CDR1 KGHSH and CDR2 LQKENI. V was cut by 1 base and J by 4 bases, with 11 bases left in between. CDR3 DNA sequence: TGTGCCAGCTCACCACTCCAGGGATCGTACAATGAGCAGTTCTTC. Its protein product is CASSPLQGSYNEQFF.

The chain has TRBV6-5 and TRBJ1-2, with 7 bases matching TRBD1. CDR3 size: 15 residues. Germline-derived CDR1 and CDR2 are MNHEY and SVGAGI. Trimming removed 5 bases from V and 7 bases from J; junction bases left unmatched: 13. DNA for the CDR3: TGTGCCAGCAGTGCTCCCGGTGGGACAGTCTCTGGCTACACCTTC. This translates into CASSAPGGTVSGYTF.

This clone came up once. The rearrangement joins TRBV10-3 to TRBJ2-2; 7 positions match TRBD2. The germline CDR1 and CDR2 sequences are ENHRY and SYGVKD. This CDR3 has 14 amino acids. V lost 4 bases to trimming and J lost 6 bases; unmatched junction nucleotides: 5. The CDR3 is CAISVRGEAGELFF. CDR3 in DNA: TGTGCCATCAGTGTTCGGGGGGAGGCCGGGGAGCTGTTTTTT.

This clone was seen once. The chain is built from TRBV5-1 and TRBJ2-5; no clear D. This CDR3 spans 13 amino acids. The germline CDR1 and CDR2 sequences are SGHRS and YFSETQ. V was pared by 4 bases and J by 4 bases, with 11 bases between. In DNA form, the CDR3 reads TGCGCCAGCAGCCCCTTCTTGGGAGAGACCCAGTACTTC. This encodes CASSPFLGETQYF.

The gene calls are TRBV19 and TRBJ1-1; D unclear. Germline lookup yields CDR1 LNHDA and CDR2 SQIVND (reference sequence). Trimming took off 7 bases at V and 2 bases at J, with 11 bases between the two ends. The CDR3 contains 13 residues. The CDR3 coding sequence is TGTGCCAGTACCAACCCGATCAACACTGAAGCTTTCTTT. This encodes CASTNPINTEAFF.

The chain is built from TRBV11-2 and TRBJ2-5, with 8 bases that match TRBD2. The ends lost 5 bases at V and 4 bases at J; junction bases unmatched: 15. The germline gives CDR1 SGHAT, CDR2 FQNNGV. CDR3 length equals 17 residues. The CDR3 loop is CASSLLAGLRAGETQYF. The CDR3 nucleotides read TGTGCCAGCAGCCTCCTAGCGGGCCTGAGAGCGGGAGAGACCCAGTACTTC.

The chain combines TRBV7-9 with TRBJ2-3; D is perhaps TRBD1 (6 bases). CDR3 size: 16 residues. V dropped 0 bases and J dropped 2 bases, with 12 bases sitting between them. Germline loops: CDR1 SEHNR, CDR2 FQNEAQ (reference sequence). The CDR3 loop is CASSLALQGTTDTQYF. The CDR3 coding sequence is TGTGCCAGCAGCTTAGCCCTCCAGGGGACCACAGATACGCAGTATTTT.

This clone was picked up one time. The genes are TRBV10-2 and TRBJ2-7; 9 nucleotides align to TRBD2. The CDR3 loop spans 13 amino acids. Germline CDR1 reads WSHSY; CDR2 reads SAAADI. V lost 9 bases to trimming and J lost 5 bases; unmatched junction nucleotides: 8. The CDR3: CASLGLAYNEQYF. The CDR3 DNA is TGCGCCAGTTTGGGACTAGCCTACAACGAGCAGTACTTC.

This clone appeared a single time. This rearrangement joins TRBV9 to TRBJ2-1; maybe TRBD1 (5 bases). Per germline, CDR1 SGDLS and CDR2 YYNGEE. CDR3 length: 15 amino acids. V gave up 3 bases and J gave up 7 bases, with 17 bases separating them. The CDR3 DNA reads TGTGCCAGCAGCGCGGCGCCAGGGTTTCGTAATGAGCAGTTCTTC. Its protein product is CASSAAPGFRNEQFF.

The J gene is TRBJ1-2, the V gene TRBV19; 10 bases line up with TRBD1. The CDR3 sequence is 14 residues long. The ends lost 5 bases at V and 3 bases at J; junction bases unmatched: 3. Germline V CDR1 and CDR2: LNHDA, SQIVND (reference sequence). CDR3 protein: CASSPGQGYYGYTF. The DNA for the CDR3 is TGTGCCAGTAGTCCGGGACAGGGGTACTATGGCTACACCTTC.

This clone was observed once. In the same sample, other DNA sequences code for this CDR3. The chain links TRBV18 to TRBJ1-2; weak D call: TRBD1 (5 bases). Germline V gives CDR1 KGHSH, CDR2 LQKENI. The CDR3 extends over 14 amino acids. V was trimmed by 3 bases and J by 2 bases, leaving 10 bases between them. CDR3 amino acids: CASSPAGQNYGYTF. The CDR3 DNA is TGTGCCAGCTCACCTGCAGGACAAAACTATGGCTACACCTTC.

This CDR3 reads CASSQGGLAETQYF. The DNA for the CDR3 is TGTGCCAGCAGCCAAGGAGGACTAGCAGAGACCCAGTACTTC. The chain recombines TRBV4-2 with TRBJ2-5, with 8 bases identical to TRBD2. The CDR3 contains 14 residues. V was clipped by 1 base and J by 4 bases; unmatched bases: 2. Germline V lookup: CDR1 LGHNA, CDR2 YNFKEQ.

The CDR3 reads CASSSGLAGYSTDTQYF. The CDR3 nucleotides read TGCGCCAGCAGTTCGGGACTAGCGGGATATAGCACAGATACGCAGTATTTT. This chain connects TRBV10-1 to TRBJ2-3; 13 bases map to TRBD2. CDR3 length: 17 residues. The junction had 5 bases not matched to a gene; V was cut back by 5 bases and J by 0 bases. Germline V gene data show CDR1 as WNHNN and CDR2 as SYGVQD (reference sequence).

The V gene is TRBV6-6, the J gene TRBJ2-5; a possible D gene is TRBD1 (5 bases). Germline V gene data show CDR1 as MNHNY and CDR2 as SVGAGI (reference sequence). This CDR3 has 12 residues. Trimming took 5 bases from V and 7 from J, leaving 11 bases between them. The CDR3: CASSTGRGTQYF. The CDR3, as DNA: TGTGCCAGCAGTACGGGTAGGGGGACCCAGTACTTC.

The CDR3 bases are TGTGCCAGCAGTTTCGATCGGCGGCAAGAGACCCAGTACTTC. This sequence encodes CASSFDRRQETQYF. V is TRBV27 and J is TRBJ2-5; unclear D gene. Trimming removed 3 bases at V and 2 bases at J, with 10 bases between. This CDR3 region has 14 residues. In germline, CDR1 is MNHEY, CDR2 SMNVEV (reference sequence).

The chain is built from TRBV5-1 and TRBJ2-1; 10 bases fit TRBD1. Germline V gene lookup returns CDR1 SGHRS and CDR2 YFSETQ. The CDR3 is 17 amino acids. V shed 3 bases, J shed 5 bases, and the junction held 11 bases outside the gene matches. The CDR3 DNA reads as TGCGCCAGCAGCTCAATTCGGGGACAGGGGACTAACAATGAGCAGTTCTTC. Its translation: CASSSIRGQGTNNEQFF.

The rearrangement links TRBV11-2 to TRBJ2-1; TRBD2 matches 8 bases. Trimming removed 1 base from V and 1 base from J; junction bases left unmatched: 12. The CDR3 covers 19 residues. Germline CDR1 reads SGHAT; CDR2 reads FQNNGV. The CDR3: CASSLGSSDPSGSYNEQFF. The CDR3 DNA sequence: TGTGCCAGCAGCTTAGGGTCTAGCGACCCTAGCGGGTCCTACAATGAGCAGTTCTTC.

This clone was recorded once. The chain links TRBV7-8 to TRBJ2-7; D unresolved. Trimming left V 2 bases short and J 0 bases short, with 11 bases between. Germline V gives CDR1 SGHVS, CDR2 FQNEAQ. The CDR3 length is 15 residues. Written as DNA, the CDR3 is TGTGCCAGCAGCTTATTCAGCTTTAGCTCCTACGAGCAGTACTTC. Residues: CASSLFSFSSYEQYF.

This clone was picked up one time. The chain couples TRBV9 to TRBJ2-7; D is uncertain. Trimming removed 0 bases from V and 5 bases from J, with 9 bases in between. The CDR3 totals 13 residues. Germline assignment: CDR1 SGDLS and CDR2 YYNGEE. CDR3 nucleotides: TGTGCCAGCAGCGTAGAAGCTCGGCACGAGCAGTACTTC. Its translation: CASSVEARHEQYF.

The V gene is TRBV4-2, the J gene TRBJ1-6; 12 bases are shared with TRBD1. Trimming removed 3 bases from V and 8 bases from J; junction bases left unmatched: 5. This CDR3 contains 16 residues. Germline V gives CDR1 LGHNA, CDR2 YNFKEQ. CDR3 sequence: CASSHPGQGAYSPLHF. The CDR3 DNA reads as TGTGCCAGCAGCCACCCGGGACAGGGGGCGTATTCACCCCTCCACTTT.